The 12 T cell receptor beta chains listed next were all sequenced from one sample in a study of blood T cell repertoires in COVID-19. Clones were sequenced by immunoSEQ multiplex PCR, and TCRdb holds only the in-frame ones, with some missing. The sample lists roughly 100,000 clones, 85% to 90% occurring once. Sequencing was carried out using peripheral blood. These receptors came from a human donor in a cohort sampled during active COVID-19.

This chain links TRBV6-2 or TRBV6-3 with TRBJ1-2; TRBD1 aligns across 8 bases. V lost 5 bases and J lost 6; bases outside the gene matches: 8. This CDR3 region has 14 residues. CDR1 and CDR2 (germline): MNHEY, SVGEGT. The CDR3 DNA reads as TGTGCCAGCAGTGGGACAGGCTCGGTTGATGGCTACACCTTC. It encodes CASSGTGSVDGYTF.

The chain joins TRBV4-1 to TRBJ2-2; TRBD1 is a possible D gene (5 bases). The CDR3 consists of 13 residues. Germline CDR1 is MGHRA and CDR2 is YSYEKL. V was trimmed by 5 bases and J by 6 bases, leaving 10 bases between them. Here the CDR3 reads CASSGRGSGELFF. CDR3 bases: TGCGCCAGCAGCGGAAGGGGTTCCGGGGAGCTGTTTTTT.

The chain combines TRBV5-4 with TRBJ2-1; tentatively, D is TRBD1 (6 bases). The V gene's germline CDR1 is SGHNT and CDR2 YYREEE (reference sequence). The V end lost 4 bases, the J end lost 6 bases, and 17 bases lay between the germline ends. The CDR3 sequence is 15 residues long. This chain's CDR3 is CASSPGTLPSNEQFF. The CDR3 bases are TGTGCCAGCAGCCCCGGGACACTACCCTCCAATGAGCAGTTCTTC.

The V call is TRBV5-4, the J call TRBJ2-3; 9 nucleotides match TRBD2. Losses at the gene ends were 3 bases for V and 0 bases for J; bases not matched to a gene: 2. CDR3 length: 15 residues. The germline CDR1 and CDR2 sequences are SGHNT and YYREEE (reference sequence). The CDR3 DNA reads TGTGCCAGCAGCTCGAGCGGGGGGAGCACAGATACGCAGTATTTT. It is translated as CASSSSGGSTDTQYF.

This sequence joins TRBV30 and TRBJ2-3; D not resolved. The germline gives CDR1 GTSNPN, CDR2 SVGIG (reference sequence). Between the trimmed V and J ends, which lost 5 bases and 4 bases, there was a span of 10 bases. The CDR3 is 12 residues long. In nucleotides, the CDR3 is TGTGCCTGGGGTTTTAGTGCAGATACGCAGTATTTT. This gives the protein CAWGFSADTQYF.

The chain links TRBV10-3 to TRBJ2-7; maybe TRBD1 (5 bases). Germline-derived CDR1 and CDR2 are ENHRY and SYGVKD. This CDR3 is 16 amino acids long. V shed 0 bases and J shed 2 bases, with 14 bases lying between them. DNA of the CDR3: TGTGCCATCAGTGAGTCGTACGGACATACCGCCTACGAGCAGTACTTC. This encodes CAISESYGHTAYEQYF.

V is TRBV13 and J is TRBJ1-1; the D is unclear. The CDR3 runs 15 residues. V was trimmed by 4 bases and J by 0 bases, leaving 12 bases between them. Germline values: CDR1 PRHDT, CDR2 FYEKMQ (reference sequence). The CDR3 region has the DNA TGTGCCAGCAGCTCCCGACGGGGAATGAACACTGAAGCTTTCTTT. Protein: CASSSRRGMNTEAFF.

The V and J genes are TRBV19 and TRBJ2-4, with 8 bases fitting TRBD1. Trimming removed 4 bases from V and 4 bases from J; junction bases left unmatched: 6. This CDR3 has 15 residues. CDR1 is LNHDA, CDR2 SQIVND, per germline (reference sequence). The CDR3 sequence is CASSTQRQGKNIQYF. CDR3 nucleotides: TGTGCCAGTAGTACTCAACGACAGGGGAAAAACATTCAGTACTTC.

The rearrangement joins TRBV5-1 to TRBJ2-7; 10 bases match TRBD1. The CDR3 runs to 13 residues. J lost 7 bases, V lost 2 bases, and 3 bases had no gene match. CDR1 is SGHRS, CDR2 YFSETQ, per germline. The CDR3 loop is CASSLGTGDEQYF. In DNA, the CDR3 is TGCGCCAGCAGCTTAGGGACAGGGGATGAGCAGTACTTC.

The count of this clone is one. The rearrangement joins TRBV6-2 or TRBV6-3 to TRBJ2-1, with D perhaps matching TRBD2 (7 bases). V was pared by 5 bases and J by 4 bases, with 15 bases between. Germline CDR1 reads MNHEY; CDR2 reads SVGEGT. This CDR3 is built from 15 residues. CDR3 DNA sequence: TGTGCCAGCAGTCTCCGAGGGGGGGAGTACAATGAGCAGTTCTTC. Its translation is CASSLRGGEYNEQFF.

The chain recombines TRBV3-1 (or the pseudogene TRBV3-2) with TRBJ2-5; the match to TRBD2 covers 9 bases. The CDR3 is made up of 13 amino acids. Trimming at V came to 4 bases and at J to 5 bases, leaving 2 bases not matched to a gene. The germline V gene encodes CDR1 LGHDT and CDR2 YNNKEL (reference sequence). This CDR3 is CASSLGTSETQYF. The CDR3 DNA sequence: TGTGCCAGCAGCCTCGGGACTAGCGAGACCCAGTACTTC.

For this clone: Other nucleotide sequences from this sample produce the same CDR3. The chain has TRBV28 and TRBJ1-5; 7 nucleotides agree with TRBD1. This CDR3 spans 18 amino acids. V trimming: 4 bases; J trimming: 7 bases; junction bases outside the gene matches: 19. Germline V gives CDR1 MDHEN, CDR2 SYDVKM. This chain's CDR3 is CASSSGQAGVGWGQPQHF. The CDR3 nucleotides read TGTGCCAGCAGTTCCGGACAGGCAGGAGTAGGGTGGGGGCAGCCCCAGCATTTT.